Presented here are 15 T cell receptor beta chains from one specimen sequenced in a study of T cells in Graves' hyperthyroidism and ophthalmopathy. Authors of the study amplified TCR beta CDR3 regions from RNA transcripts. The primer set for the first-round RT-PCR of the TCR CDR3 was HTBI. MiXCR, applied by TCRdb to the multiplex PCR reads, yields one record per CDR3 protein. The data hold about 400,000 distinct CDR3 sequences, with under 15% observed a single time. Sequenced: blood. These receptors all stem from a woman aged 25 to 39 with Graves' hyperthyroidism.

There are many counts of this clonotype. J is TRBJ1-5 and V is TRBV28; D gene unclear. Per germline, CDR1 MDHEN and CDR2 SYDVKM. Trimming shortened V by 0 bases and J by 3 bases, and 9 bases separated the two germline ends. This CDR3 has 15 residues. In DNA, the CDR3 is TGTGCCAGCAGTTTATGGGACTACCACAATCAGCCCCAGCATTTT. It encodes CASSLWDYHNQPQHF.

This clonotype has at least ten counts. This sequence joins TRBV18 and TRBJ2-7; D is perhaps TRBD2 (6 bases). V was clipped by 2 bases and J by 3 bases, with 14 bases between them. Per the germline V gene, CDR1 is KGHSH and CDR2 is LQKENI. The CDR3 is 15 amino acids. Written as DNA, the CDR3 is TGTGCCAGCTCACCATCGGAGGGGATCAACTACGAGCAGTACTTC. Encoded protein: CASSPSEGINYEQYF.

This clonotype was recorded a few times. V gene TRBV6-1 combines with J gene TRBJ1-2; D unresolved. CDR1 and CDR2 from the germline V gene are MNHNS and SASEGT. Trimming stripped 1 base from V and 7 bases from J, with 19 bases between. The CDR3 loop spans 16 amino acids. CDR3 sequence: CASSEVGSRNARGYTF. The CDR3 DNA is TGTGCCAGCAGTGAAGTTGGGTCCCGAAACGCGCGTGGCTACACCTTC.

The rearrangement uses TRBV7-2 and TRBJ2-1; unclear D gene. Deletions cut 5 bases from V and 0 bases from J, with 14 bases between. The CDR3 is made up of 16 amino acids. Per germline, CDR1 SGHTA and CDR2 FQGNSA. The CDR3 DNA reads as TGTGCCAGCAGCCTAATCATTGCAAGCTCCTACAATGAGCAGTTCTTC. It encodes CASSLIIASSYNEQFF.

The table lists this clonotype with many counts. The chain carries TRBV12-3 or TRBV12-4 and TRBJ1-2; 10 nucleotides match TRBD1. V lost 3 bases, J lost 7 bases, and 8 bases stayed unmatched. The CDR3 loop spans 15 amino acids. The CDR3 loop is CASSFETGGGSGYTF. As DNA, the CDR3 is TGTGCCAGCAGTTTCGAGACAGGGGGCGGCTCTGGCTACACCTTC.

This clonotype has a handful of counts. The chain combines TRBV10-2 with TRBJ2-1; the D gene is possibly TRBD2 (5 bases). Germline CDR1 and CDR2: WSHSY and SAAADI. The V end lost 6 bases, the J end lost 8 bases, and 23 bases lay between the germline ends. CDR3 length: 16 amino acids. The CDR3 DNA reads TGCGCCAGCAGAGACGGACTGTTTGGGGAAGGCCATGAGCAGTTCTTC. Amino acid sequence: CASRDGLFGEGHEQFF.

Points on this clonotype: A read error may account for a junction end that differs from germline. The chain joins TRBV20-1 to TRBJ2-5, with 12 bases matching TRBD2. CDR1 and CDR2 (germline): DFQATT, SNEGSKA (reference sequence). This CDR3 contains 16 residues. The CDR3 reads CSARGASGRAAETQYF. DNA of the CDR3: TGCAGTGCCAGAGGCGCTAGCGGGAGGGCCGCAGAGACCCAGTACTTC.

V is TRBV20-1 and J is TRBJ1-6; D unresolved. V lost 5 bases and J lost 0, with 11 bases in between. Germline V gene sequence: CDR1 DFQATT, CDR2 SNEGSKA (reference sequence). CDR3 size: 15 residues. CDR3 amino acids: CSAPPASSYNSPLHF. As DNA, the CDR3 is TGCAGTGCTCCCCCAGCGAGCTCCTATAATTCACCCCTCCACTTT.

The V and J genes are TRBV29-1 and TRBJ1-2; D uncertain. The CDR3 has 13 residues. CDR1 is SQVTM, CDR2 ANQGSEA, per germline. V lost 3 bases and J lost 0, with 8 bases in between. In DNA, the CDR3 is TGCAGCGTTGAGGCCGGGACTAACTATGGCTACACCTTC. Translation: CSVEAGTNYGYTF.

There are many counts of this clonotype. The gene calls are TRBV2 and TRBJ2-1; TRBD2 matches 7 bases. Looked up from germline, CDR1 is SNHLY and CDR2 is FYNNEI. The CDR3 has 13 residues. J lost 5 bases, V lost 6 bases, and 4 bases had no gene match. CDR3 coding DNA: TGTGCCAGCAGCGGAGGGACTAACAATGAGCAGTTCTTC. It translates to CASSGGTNNEQFF.

This chain connects TRBV28 to TRBJ2-1; TRBD2 matches 11 bases. V shed 7 bases and J 6 bases; nucleotides not matched to a gene: 8. This CDR3 has 15 amino acids. The germline V gene encodes CDR1 MDHEN and CDR2 SYDVKM. The CDR3 DNA follows: TGTGCCAGCACCTCCACTAGCGGGAGCATCAATGAGCAGTTCTTC. Its translation is CASTSTSGSINEQFF. Looking up the rest from reference TRBV28 and TRBJ2-1 gives the full variable domain: DVKVTQSSRYLVKRTGEKVFLECVQDMDHENMFWYRQDPGLGLRLIYFSYDVKMKEKGDIPEGYSVSREKKERFSLILESASTNQTSMYLCASTSTSGSINEQFFGPGTRLTVL.

Many counts were recorded for this clonotype. This chain connects TRBV10-3 to TRBJ2-7; D possibly corresponds to TRBD2 (5 bases). The germline CDR1 and CDR2 sequences are ENHRY and SYGVKD. CDR3 length: 14 amino acids. The V end lost 6 bases, the J end lost 2 bases, and 14 bases lay between the germline ends. CDR3 DNA: TGTGCCATCAGAAGCCAAGCGGCCACCTACGAGCAGTACTTC. Protein sequence: CAIRSQAATYEQYF.

As concerns this clonotype: A read error is possible here, since a much larger clone lies one base away. The chain employs TRBV7-3 and TRBJ1-1; the D is unclear. Germline V CDR1 and CDR2: SGHTA, FQGTGA. CDR3 length: 13 amino acids. With 2 bases removed from V and 4 bases from J, the gap between germline ends came to 8 bases. The CDR3: CASSLWKSTEAFF. The CDR3 nucleotides are TGTGCCAGCAGCTTATGGAAGAGCACTGAAGCTTTCTTT. Full variable domain (rest looked up from reference TRBV7-3 and TRBJ1-1): GAGVSQTPSNKVTEKGKYVELRCDPISGHTALYWYRQSLGQGPEFLIYFQGTGAADDSGLPNDRFFAVRPEGSVSTLKIQRTERGDSAVYLCASSLWKSTEAFFGQGTRLTVV.

The chain combines TRBV2 with TRBJ1-4, with 8 positions matching TRBD1. The CDR3 extends over 15 amino acids. The trim removed 10 bases at V and 6 bases at J, leaving 13 bases unmatched. Germline V gene data show CDR1 as SNHLY and CDR2 as FYNNEI. CDR3 sequence (DNA): TGTGCCACCCGCTCCTTCAGGGGGCAGTATGAAAAACTGTTTTTT. Residues: CATRSFRGQYEKLFF. The full variable domain, with the rest looked up from reference TRBV2 and TRBJ1-4, is EPEVTQTPSHQVTQMGQEVILRCVPISNHLYFYWYRQILGQKVEFLVSFYNNEISEKSEIFDDQFSVERPDGSNFTLKIRSTKLEDSAMYFCATRSFRGQYEKLFFGSGTQLSVL.

This clonotype appeared a few times. This sequence joins TRBV28 and TRBJ1-2; a possible D gene is TRBD1 (6 bases). The CDR3 extends over 13 amino acids. CDR1 MDHEN and CDR2 SYDVKM come from the germline V gene. The V end lost 5 bases, the J end lost 4 bases, and 11 bases lay between the germline ends. The CDR3, as DNA: TGTGCCAGCAGTCCCAGGGGCTTCTATGGCTACACCTTC. Translating gives CASSPRGFYGYTF.